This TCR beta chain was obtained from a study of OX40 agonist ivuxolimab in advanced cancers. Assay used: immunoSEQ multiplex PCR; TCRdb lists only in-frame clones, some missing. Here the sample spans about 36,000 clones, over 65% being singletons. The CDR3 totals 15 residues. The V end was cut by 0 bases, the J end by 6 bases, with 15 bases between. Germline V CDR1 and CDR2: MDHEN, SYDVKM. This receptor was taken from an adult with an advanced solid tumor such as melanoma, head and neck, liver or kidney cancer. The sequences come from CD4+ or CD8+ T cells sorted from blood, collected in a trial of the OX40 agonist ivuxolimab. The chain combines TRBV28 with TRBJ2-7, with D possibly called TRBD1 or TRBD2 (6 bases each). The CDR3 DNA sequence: TGTGCCAGCAGTTTATGGCGATCCGGGGGCGGCGAGCAGTACTTC. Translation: CASSLWRSGGGEQYF.